The 5 T cell receptor beta chains in this list originate from one sample, sequenced in a study of blood T cell repertoires in COVID-19. Assay used: immunoSEQ multiplex PCR; TCRdb lists only in-frame clones, some missing. The sample has approximately 170,000 clones; 83% are singletons. The sequencing input was PBMCs or T cells enriched from blood (not recorded which). These receptors all stem from a woman aged 45-65 years who had recovered from COVID-19.

The gene calls are TRBV10-3 and TRBJ1-6, with 7 nucleotides matching TRBD1. V shed 3 bases and J 4 bases; nucleotides not matched to a gene: 9. The germline V gene has CDR1 ENHRY and CDR2 SYGVKD. The CDR3 length is 17 residues. CDR3 region: CAISDPEGAIYNSPLHF. In nucleotides, the CDR3 is TGTGCCATCAGTGACCCCGAGGGGGCTATTTATAATTCACCCCTCCACTTT.

The gene calls are TRBV6-6 and TRBJ1-5; the D gene is possibly TRBD1 (6 bases). This CDR3 is 15 amino acids long. Per the germline V gene, CDR1 is MNHNY and CDR2 is SVGAGI (reference sequence). V was clipped by 0 bases and J by 6 bases, with 12 bases between them. Here the CDR3 DNA reads TGTGCCAGCAGTTACTCGCGGGGGCTGGGTCAGCCCCAGCATTTT. Its protein product is CASSYSRGLGQPQHF.

The chain uses TRBV30 and TRBJ1-1; the D gene is possibly TRBD1 (6 bases). Per the germline V gene, CDR1 is GTSNPN and CDR2 is SVGIG (reference sequence). The CDR3 consists of 15 residues. The V end lost 0 bases, the J end lost 6 bases, and 17 bases lay between the germline ends. DNA for the CDR3: TGTGCCTGGAGTGTATTGGGGGCGCGAGTATCTGAAGCTTTCTTT. Amino acids: CAWSVLGARVSEAFF.

The rearrangement joins TRBV6-5 to TRBJ1-1; D is perhaps TRBD1 (5 bases). The CDR3 length is 15 residues. V lost 0 bases and J lost 4, with 12 bases in between. Per germline, CDR1 MNHEY and CDR2 SVGAGI. The CDR3 is CASSYSSGPGTEAFF. CDR3 bases: TGTGCCAGCAGTTACTCTTCAGGGCCGGGCACTGAAGCTTTCTTT.

The gene calls are TRBV15 and TRBJ2-5; tentatively, D is TRBD1 (6 bases). V lost 0 bases and J lost 2, with 13 bases in between. Per the germline V gene, CDR1 is LNHNV and CDR2 is YYDKDF (reference sequence). The CDR3 totals 16 residues. The CDR3 spells CATSRDMSGDQETQYF. CDR3 nucleotides: TGTGCCACCAGCAGAGATATGTCAGGGGATCAAGAGACCCAGTACTTC. Based on the CDR3 plus reference TRBV15 and TRBJ2-5, the full variable domain is DAMVIQNPRYQVTQFGKPVTLSCSQTLNHNVMYWYQQKSSQAPKLLFHYYDKDFNNEADTPDNFQSRRPNTSFCFLDIRSPGLGDTAMYLCATSRDMSGDQETQYFGPGTRLLVL.